The 9 T cell receptor beta chains below all came from one sample that was sequenced in a study of beta chain features in type 1 diabetes. Sequenced material consisted of expressed TCRB transcripts (all of the isolated RNA was reverse transcribed). Assay used: immunoSEQ multiplex PCR; TCRdb lists only in-frame clones, some missing. The sample shows about 400,000 clones, around an eighth of them seen only once. The sample consisted of naive CD4+ T cells from blood. The source of these receptors is a man between 18 and 35 years old in good health.

The chain employs TRBV28 and TRBJ2-7; 11 bases fit TRBD2. Germline CDR1 and CDR2: MDHEN and SYDVKM. The V gene end was trimmed by 4 bases and the J gene end by 2 bases; junction bases not matched to a gene: 4. This CDR3 comprises 15 residues. CDR3 nucleotide sequence: TGTGCCAGCAGTTATCAGACTAGCGGGGCCTACGAGCAGTACTTC. Translated: CASSYQTSGAYEQYF.

This rearrangement joins TRBV30 to TRBJ2-7, with D unresolved. V dropped 5 bases and J dropped 5 bases, with 13 bases sitting between them. The CDR3 has 12 residues. Germline V gene sequence: CDR1 GTSNPN, CDR2 SVGIG (reference sequence). CDR3 sequence reads: CAWSSPPDEQYF. CDR3 nucleotides: TGTGCCTGGTCGAGCCCCCCCGACGAGCAGTACTTC.

This clone was seen a handful of times. J is TRBJ2-2 and V is TRBV30, with D hard to call. In germline, CDR1 is GTSNPN, CDR2 SVGIG (reference sequence). The CDR3 extends over 14 amino acids. V lost 2 bases to trimming and J lost 1 base, with 8 bases between them. The DNA for the CDR3 is TGTGCCTGGAGTAAGGCGGTGAACACCGGGGAGCTGTTTTTT. Translation gives CAWSKAVNTGELFF.

This sequence joins TRBV5-6 and TRBJ1-3; D possibly corresponds to TRBD1 (6 bases). CDR1 is SGHDT, CDR2 YYEEEE, per germline. The CDR3 is made up of 13 amino acids. V was shortened by 1 base and J by 4 bases, with 6 bases between the two germline ends. The CDR3 protein is CASSLTGGNTIYF. CDR3 in DNA: TGTGCCAGCAGCTTGACAGGGGGAAACACCATATATTTT.

This clone was picked up a small number of times. The rearrangement links TRBV4-3 to TRBJ2-7, with D possibly TRBD2 on 5 matching bases. The length of the CDR3 is 17 residues. Trimming took off 0 bases at V and 2 bases at J, with 17 bases between the two ends. Germline V gene lookup returns CDR1 LGHNA and CDR2 YSLEER. CDR3 loop: CASSQEFVETITYEQYF. Here the CDR3 DNA reads TGCGCCAGCAGCCAAGAATTCGTTGAGACTATTACCTACGAGCAGTACTTC.

The table lists this clone with a count of one. This chain joins TRBV7-3 and TRBJ1-2, with 7 bases fitting TRBD1. This CDR3 is 13 amino acids long. The germline V gene encodes CDR1 SGHTA and CDR2 FQGTGA. The J segment lost 7 bases and the V segment lost 3 bases, leaving 5 bases of the junction unmatched. The CDR3 nucleotides read TGTGCCAGCAGCTTCAAAGGGGGCAGTGGCTACACCTTC. Translation: CASSFKGGSGYTF.

This rearrangement joins TRBV28 to TRBJ1-2, with D perhaps matching TRBD1 (6 bases). Deletions cut 6 bases from V and 4 bases from J, with 12 bases between. Germline V gene lookup returns CDR1 MDHEN and CDR2 SYDVKM. CDR3 length: 13 residues. DNA for the CDR3: TGTGCCAGCAGCCAAACCAGGGGCTATGGCTACACCTTC. It is translated as CASSQTRGYGYTF.

The rearrangement links TRBV7-9 to TRBJ2-1, with 10 nucleotides matching TRBD2. CDR1 is SEHNR, CDR2 FQNEAQ, per germline (reference sequence). This CDR3 is 14 amino acids long. With V trimmed by 5 bases and J by 6 bases, 4 bases remained unmatched. The CDR3 nucleotides read TGTGCCAGCAGCCCTAGCGGGAGTGGCAATGAGCAGTTCTTC. Amino acids: CASSPSGSGNEQFF.

The chain carries TRBV5-4 and TRBJ1-1; D is undetermined. The CDR3 totals 13 residues. CDR1 is SGHNT, CDR2 YYREEE, per germline (reference sequence). The V gene lost 0 bases and the J gene lost 1 base, with 4 bases spanning the gap. Here the CDR3 DNA reads TGTGCCAGCAGCTTGGACAGGAACACTGAAGCTTTCTTT. This gives the protein CASSLDRNTEAFF.